The 11 T cell receptor beta chains given below trace back to one sample, sequenced in a study of tumor-infiltrating lymphocytes in primary liver carcinoma (TCRdb year 2017). RNA from unsorted whole blood was extracted with TRIzol reagent, and germline DNA was obtained with the DNeasy Blood & Tissue kit. The sample was run on an Illumina HiSeq 2500. Using a constant-region primer and ProtoScript II reverse transcriptase, TCRbeta-specific cDNA was reverse-transcribed from approximately 0.5 ug total RNA. Construction of the TCRbeta libraries relied on three nested rounds of multiplex PCR, following a slightly modified ARM-PCR procedure. Multiplex TRBV1-TRBV30 forward primers and a Cbeta reverse primer were used in the first two PCR rounds, each of which was run for around 9 cycles. TCRdb reworked the public reads: Q25 trimming with fastp, MiXCR clone assembly, productive beta chains retained. Rows are unified per CDR3 protein, each entry keeping the most common DNA and genes. This sample lists fewer than 350,000 distinct CDR3 sequences; around three fifths were detected once. About 9.4% of the sample is held by the ten biggest clonotypes.

The sequenced material came from peripheral blood. The receptors originated from a man in his forties or fifties with primary liver carcinoma and hepatitis B virus infection.

Comments on this clonotype: It may be a read error: a sequence one base away is much more abundant. V gene TRBV29-1 combines with J gene TRBJ1-5, with D hard to call. V was clipped by 5 bases and J by 1 base, with 12 bases between them. The CDR3 loop spans 14 amino acids. Germline V gene data show CDR1 as SQVTM and CDR2 as ANQGSEA. Here the CDR3 DNA reads TGCAGCGTTTGGGAAAGGGAAAGCAATCAGCCCCAGCATTTT. Its translation is CSVWERESNQPQHF.

In regard to this clonotype: One end of the junction varies from germline; a read error may be responsible. The chain uses TRBV29-1 and TRBJ1-4; D possibly corresponds to TRBD1 (6 bases). This CDR3 region has 13 residues. Looked up from germline, CDR1 is SQVTM and CDR2 is ANQGSEA. CDR3 in DNA: TGCAGCGTTCAGGGGACGACTAATGAAAAACTGTTCTTT. Amino acid sequence: CSVQGTTNEKLFF.

This clonotype was seen only once. This sequence joins TRBV5-1 and TRBJ2-3, with TRBD2 matching 16 bases. The CDR3 has 18 amino acids. CDR1 is SGHRS, CDR2 YFSETQ, per germline. V trimming: 0 bases; J trimming: 6 bases; junction bases outside the gene matches: 7. In DNA form, the CDR3 reads TGCGCCAGCAGCTTGGCCCCGGGACTAGCGGGAGGGCCGGATACGCAGTATTTT. Residues: CASSLAPGLAGGPDTQYF.

The chain uses TRBV12-3 or TRBV12-4 and TRBJ2-4; TRBD2 matches 9 bases. The CDR3 has 16 residues. V gave up 5 bases and J gave up 9 bases; unmatched junction bases: 14. The CDR3 bases are TGTGCCAGCAGTCCCTGGGGTAGCGGGAGTGGGGGCATTCAGTACTTC. Protein product: CASSPWGSGSGGIQYF.

V usage is TRBV5-4 and J usage is TRBJ2-6, with D maybe TRBD1 (5 bases). The CDR3 sequence is 17 residues long. The germline V gene encodes CDR1 SGHNT and CDR2 YYREEE (reference sequence). Trimming left V 2 bases short and J 0 bases short, with 12 bases between. CDR3 residues: CASSLPGLYSGANVLTF. As DNA, the CDR3 is TGTGCCAGCAGCTTACCAGGGCTTTACTCTGGGGCCAACGTCCTGACTTTC.

The rearrangement joins TRBV6-1 to TRBJ1-5; D gene ambiguous. Germline V CDR1 and CDR2: MNHNS, SASEGT. CDR3 length: 15 amino acids. V was clipped by 4 bases and J by 4 bases, with 14 bases between them. The CDR3 nucleotides read TGTGCCAGCAGTGTCGAGCGTGGGAGGAATCAGCCCCAGCATTTT. It is translated as CASSVERGRNQPQHF.

Comments on this clonotype: This clone may be a read error of a much larger clone one base away. The chain combines TRBV12-3 or TRBV12-4 with TRBJ2-1; D may correspond to TRBD1 or TRBD2 (5 bases each). CDR3 length: 12 residues. CDR3 coding DNA: TGTGCCAGCAGTAAGGGGACGGCCTATGGTAGCTTC. Residues: CASSKGTAYGSF.

Concerning this clonotype: This could be a read error, since a much larger clone is one nucleotide away. V is TRBV6-2 or TRBV6-3 and J is TRBJ2-7, with no clear D. The CDR3 extends over 13 amino acids. The germline CDR1 and CDR2 sequences are MNHEY and SVGEGT. The CDR3 sequence: CASCYVSSYEQYF. In DNA form, the CDR3 reads TGTGCCAGCTGTTACGTGTCCTCCTACGAGCAGTACTTC.

The CDR3 protein is CSVVGTEGQPQHF. The CDR3 region has the DNA TGCAGCGTTGTAGGGACCGAGGGGCAGCCCCAGCATTTT. J is TRBJ1-5 and V is TRBV29-1; TRBD1 might be the D (5 bases). The ends were cut back, 4 bases at V and 7 bases at J, with 14 bases in the middle. Germline V gene sequence: CDR1 SQVTM, CDR2 ANQGSEA. This CDR3 comprises 13 residues.

Remarks on this clonotype: Because the CDR3 is missing its conserved closing phenylalanine or tryptophan, this is likely a read error. The genes are TRBV11-1 and TRBJ2-3; D not resolved. The CDR3 is made up of 16 amino acids. Germline lookup yields CDR1 SGHAT and CDR2 FQDESV (reference sequence). V lost 7 bases to trimming and J lost 1 base, with 18 bases between them. The CDR3, as DNA: TGTGCCAGCAACCACTCGCGGAATCCACGCACAGATACGCAGTATTTA. Its translation: CASNHSRNPRTDTQYL.

Concerning this clonotype itself: A read error may produce the germline difference seen at one junction end. The chain has TRBV6-5 and TRBJ1-6, with TRBD1 identical over 7 bases. This CDR3 has 12 amino acids. Germline V gene sequence: CDR1 MNHEY, CDR2 SVGAGI. The CDR3 protein is CASRGQSSPLHF. The CDR3 bases are TGTGCCAGCAGGGGACAGTCTTCACCCCTGCACTTT.